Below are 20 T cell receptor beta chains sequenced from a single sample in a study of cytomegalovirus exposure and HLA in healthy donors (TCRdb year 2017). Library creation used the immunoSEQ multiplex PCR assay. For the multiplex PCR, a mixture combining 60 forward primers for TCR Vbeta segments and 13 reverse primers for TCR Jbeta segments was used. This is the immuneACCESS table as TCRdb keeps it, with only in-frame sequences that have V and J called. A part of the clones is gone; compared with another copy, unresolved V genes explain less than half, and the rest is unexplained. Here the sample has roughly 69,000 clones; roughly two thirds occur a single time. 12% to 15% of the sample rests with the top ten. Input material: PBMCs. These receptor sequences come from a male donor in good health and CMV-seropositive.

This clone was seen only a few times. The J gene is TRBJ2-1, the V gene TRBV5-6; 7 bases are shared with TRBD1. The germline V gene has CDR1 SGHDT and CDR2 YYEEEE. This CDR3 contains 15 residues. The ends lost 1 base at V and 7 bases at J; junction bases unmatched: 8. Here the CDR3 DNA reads TGTGCCAGCAGCTTGTCGGGACAGTATATAAATGAGCAGTTCTTC. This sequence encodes CASSLSGQYINEQFF.

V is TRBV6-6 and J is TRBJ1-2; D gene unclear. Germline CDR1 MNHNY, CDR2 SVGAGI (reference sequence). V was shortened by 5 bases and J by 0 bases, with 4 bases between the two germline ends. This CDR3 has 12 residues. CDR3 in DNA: TGTGCCAGCAGTCCAGCTAACTATGGCTACACCTTC. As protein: CASSPANYGYTF.

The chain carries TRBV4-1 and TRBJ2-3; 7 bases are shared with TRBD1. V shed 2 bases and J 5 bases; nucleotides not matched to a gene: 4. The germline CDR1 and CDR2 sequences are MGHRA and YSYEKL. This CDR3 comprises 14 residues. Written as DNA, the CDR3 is TGCGCCAGCAGCCAACCGGGACAGTTAGATACGCAGTATTTT. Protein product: CASSQPGQLDTQYF.

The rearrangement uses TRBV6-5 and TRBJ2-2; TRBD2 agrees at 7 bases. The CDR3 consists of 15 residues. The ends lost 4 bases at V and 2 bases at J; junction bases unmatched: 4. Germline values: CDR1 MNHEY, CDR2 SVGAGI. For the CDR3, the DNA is TGTGCCAGCAGTTCTAGCGGAGCAAACACCGGGGAGCTGTTTTTT. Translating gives CASSSSGANTGELFF.

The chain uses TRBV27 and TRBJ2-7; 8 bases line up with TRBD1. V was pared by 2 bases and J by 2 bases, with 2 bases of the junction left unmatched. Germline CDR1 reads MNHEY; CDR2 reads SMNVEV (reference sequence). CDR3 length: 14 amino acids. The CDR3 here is CASSLNRGTYEQYF. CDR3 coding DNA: TGTGCCAGCAGTTTAAACAGGGGGACCTACGAGCAGTACTTC.

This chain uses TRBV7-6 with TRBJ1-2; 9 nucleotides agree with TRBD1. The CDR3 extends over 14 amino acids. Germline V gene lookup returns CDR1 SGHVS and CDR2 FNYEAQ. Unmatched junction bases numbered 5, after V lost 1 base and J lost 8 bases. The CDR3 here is CASSLVDTGGGYTF. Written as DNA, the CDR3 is TGTGCCAGCAGCTTAGTCGACACAGGGGGCGGCTACACCTTC.

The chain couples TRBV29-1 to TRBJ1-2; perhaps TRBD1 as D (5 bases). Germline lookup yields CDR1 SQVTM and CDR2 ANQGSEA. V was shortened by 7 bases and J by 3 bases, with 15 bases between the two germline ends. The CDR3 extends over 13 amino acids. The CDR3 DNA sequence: TGCAGCGCCGAAGGGGCGGGGTACTATGGCTACACCTTC. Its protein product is CSAEGAGYYGYTF.

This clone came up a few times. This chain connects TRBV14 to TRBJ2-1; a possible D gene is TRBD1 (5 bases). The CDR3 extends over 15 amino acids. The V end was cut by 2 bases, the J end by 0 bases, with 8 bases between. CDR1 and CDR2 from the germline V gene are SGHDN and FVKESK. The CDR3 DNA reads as TGTGCCAGCAGCCAACAGGGTAGCTCCTACAATGAGCAGTTCTTC. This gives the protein CASSQQGSSYNEQFF.

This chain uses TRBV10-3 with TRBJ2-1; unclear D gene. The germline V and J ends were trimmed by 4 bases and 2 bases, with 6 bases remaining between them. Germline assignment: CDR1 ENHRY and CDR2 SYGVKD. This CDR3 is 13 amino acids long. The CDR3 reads CAISGETYNEQFF. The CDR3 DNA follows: TGTGCCATCAGTGGCGAGACCTACAATGAGCAGTTCTTC.

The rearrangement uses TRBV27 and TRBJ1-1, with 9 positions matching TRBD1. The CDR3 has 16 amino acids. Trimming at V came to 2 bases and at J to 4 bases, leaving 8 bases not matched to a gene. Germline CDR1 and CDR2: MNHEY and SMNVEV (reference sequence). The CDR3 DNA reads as TGTGCCAGCAGTTTACGGGGACAGGGCGCCCTCACTGAAGCTTTCTTT. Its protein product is CASSLRGQGALTEAFF.

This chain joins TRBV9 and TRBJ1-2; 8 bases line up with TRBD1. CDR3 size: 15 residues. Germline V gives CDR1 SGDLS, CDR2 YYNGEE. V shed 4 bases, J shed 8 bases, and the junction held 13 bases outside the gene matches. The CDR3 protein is CASSPEVGTGYGYTF. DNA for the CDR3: TGTGCCAGCAGCCCAGAAGTGGGGACAGGTTACGGCTACACCTTC. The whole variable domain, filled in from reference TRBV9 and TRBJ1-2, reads DSGVTQTPKHLITATGQRVTLRCSPRSGDLSVYWYQQSLDQGLQFLIQYYNGEERAKGNILERFSAQQFPDLHSELNLSSLELGDSALYFCASSPEVGTGYGYTFGSGTRLTVV.

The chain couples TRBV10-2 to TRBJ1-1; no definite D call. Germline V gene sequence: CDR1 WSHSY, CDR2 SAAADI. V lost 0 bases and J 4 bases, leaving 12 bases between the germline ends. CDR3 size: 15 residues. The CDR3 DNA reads TGCGCCAGCAGTGAGTCTGGAGGGAAGGGCACTGAAGCTTTCTTT. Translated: CASSESGGKGTEAFF.

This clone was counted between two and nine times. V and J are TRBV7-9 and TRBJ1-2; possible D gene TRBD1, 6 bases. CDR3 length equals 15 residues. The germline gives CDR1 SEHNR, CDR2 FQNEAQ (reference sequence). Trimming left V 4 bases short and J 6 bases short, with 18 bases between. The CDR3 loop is CASSYDSGTLNGYTF. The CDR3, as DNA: TGTGCCAGCAGCTACGATTCCGGGACACTGAATGGCTACACCTTC.

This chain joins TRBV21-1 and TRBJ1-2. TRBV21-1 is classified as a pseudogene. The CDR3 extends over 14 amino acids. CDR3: CASSKKKGDYGYTF. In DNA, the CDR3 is TGTGCCAGCAGCAAAAAGAAGGGAGACTATGGCTACACCTTC.

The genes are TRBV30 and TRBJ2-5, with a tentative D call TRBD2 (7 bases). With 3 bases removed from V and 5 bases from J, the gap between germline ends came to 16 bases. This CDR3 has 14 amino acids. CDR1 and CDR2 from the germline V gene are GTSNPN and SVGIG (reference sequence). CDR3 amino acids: CAWRLAGARETQYF. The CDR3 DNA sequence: TGTGCCTGGAGATTGGCGGGGGCCAGGGAGACCCAGTACTTC.

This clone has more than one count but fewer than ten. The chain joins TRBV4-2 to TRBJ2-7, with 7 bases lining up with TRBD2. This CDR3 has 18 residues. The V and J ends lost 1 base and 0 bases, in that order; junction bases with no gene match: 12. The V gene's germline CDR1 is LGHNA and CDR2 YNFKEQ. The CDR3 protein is CASSQGGGLAPSSYEQYF. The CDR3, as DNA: TGTGCCAGCAGCCAAGGGGGGGGTCTAGCGCCAAGCTCCTACGAGCAGTACTTC.

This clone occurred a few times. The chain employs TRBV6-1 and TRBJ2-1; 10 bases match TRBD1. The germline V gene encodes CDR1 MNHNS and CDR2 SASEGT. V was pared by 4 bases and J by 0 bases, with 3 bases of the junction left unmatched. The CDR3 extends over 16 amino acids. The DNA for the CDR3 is TGTGCCAGCAGTGCTCGACAGGGGGCCTCCTACAATGAGCAGTTCTTC. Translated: CASSARQGASYNEQFF.

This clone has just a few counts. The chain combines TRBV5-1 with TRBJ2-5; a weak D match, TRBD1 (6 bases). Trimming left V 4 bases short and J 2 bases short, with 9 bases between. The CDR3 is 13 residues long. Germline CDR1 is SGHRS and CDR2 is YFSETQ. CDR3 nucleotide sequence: TGCGCCAGCAGCCAGGGGAGTCAAGAGACCCAGTACTTC. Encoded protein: CASSQGSQETQYF.

Here the CDR3 DNA reads TGTGCCAGTAGTATAGGAGCCAGGGGGCTCTACGAGCAGTACTTC. This gives the protein CASSIGARGLYEQYF. This rearrangement joins TRBV19 to TRBJ2-7, with TRBD1 identical over 8 bases. The V gene's germline CDR1 is LNHDA and CDR2 SQIVND (reference sequence). The CDR3 has 15 residues. Unmatched junction bases numbered 5, after V lost 1 base and J lost 3 bases.

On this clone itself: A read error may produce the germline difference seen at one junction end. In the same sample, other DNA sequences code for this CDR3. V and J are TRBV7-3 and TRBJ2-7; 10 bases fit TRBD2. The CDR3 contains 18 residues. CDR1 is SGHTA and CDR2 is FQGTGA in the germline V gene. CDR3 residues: CASSFLSSGGLNSYEQYF. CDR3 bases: TGTGCCAGCAGCTTTCTTTCTAGCGGGGGCTTAAACTCCTACGAGCAATACTTC.